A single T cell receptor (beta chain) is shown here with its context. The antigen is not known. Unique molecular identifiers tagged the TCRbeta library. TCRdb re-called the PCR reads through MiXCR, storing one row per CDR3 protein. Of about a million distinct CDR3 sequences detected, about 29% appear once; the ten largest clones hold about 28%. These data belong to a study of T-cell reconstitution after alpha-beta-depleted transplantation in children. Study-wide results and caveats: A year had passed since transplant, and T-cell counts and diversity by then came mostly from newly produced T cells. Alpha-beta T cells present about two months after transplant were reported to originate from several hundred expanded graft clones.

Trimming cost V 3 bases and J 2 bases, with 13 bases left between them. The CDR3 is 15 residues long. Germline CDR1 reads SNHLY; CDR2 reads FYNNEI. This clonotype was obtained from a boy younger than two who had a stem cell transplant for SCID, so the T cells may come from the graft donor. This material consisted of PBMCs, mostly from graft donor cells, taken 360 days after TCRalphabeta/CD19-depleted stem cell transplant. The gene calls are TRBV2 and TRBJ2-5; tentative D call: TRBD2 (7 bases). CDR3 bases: TGTGCCAGCAGTGAGGGTGCGGGGGCTCAAGAGACCCAGTACTTC. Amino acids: CASSEGAGAQETQYF.